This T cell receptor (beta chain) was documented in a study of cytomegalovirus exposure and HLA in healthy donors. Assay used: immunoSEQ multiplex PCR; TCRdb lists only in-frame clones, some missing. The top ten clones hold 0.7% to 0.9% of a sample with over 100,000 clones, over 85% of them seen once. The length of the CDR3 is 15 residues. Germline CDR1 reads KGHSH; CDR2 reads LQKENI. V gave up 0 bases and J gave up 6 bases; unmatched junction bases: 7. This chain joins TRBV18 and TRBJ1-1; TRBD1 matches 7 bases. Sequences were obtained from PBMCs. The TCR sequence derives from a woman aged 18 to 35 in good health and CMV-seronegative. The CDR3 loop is CASSPPGDRRSEAFF. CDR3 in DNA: TGTGCCAGCTCACCACCGGGGGACAGACGATCTGAAGCTTTCTTT.